This T cell receptor (beta chain) comes out of a study of glioma-infiltrating T cells. Overall study findings and caveats: Gliomas, especially low-grade, showed above-expected tissue-blood divergence; non-neoplastic patients showed below.

This clonotype occurred a few times. Its antigen is unidentified. The germline V and J ends were trimmed by 11 bases and 3 bases, with 11 bases remaining between them. Germline-derived CDR1 and CDR2 are MNHNS and SASEGT. The CDR3 consists of 12 residues. Amplification of TCR alpha and beta CDR3 regions from RNA used iRepertoire nested multiplex PCR. TCRdb fed the multiplex PCR reads into MiXCR, producing one record per CDR3 protein. Altogether around 130,000 distinct CDR3 sequences are present, about 25% being singletons, with the ten largest covering under 35%. This sequence was found in a human donor with low-grade glioma or glioblastoma, undergoing nonglioma brain surgery, or in good health (not recorded which). V gene TRBV6-1 combines with J gene TRBJ2-1; D perhaps matches TRBD1 (5 bases). The sequenced sample was glioma tissue, nonneoplastic brain tissue, or PBMCs (not recorded which). The CDR3 reads CASRQGYNEQFF. CDR3 in DNA: TGTGCCTCCAGGCAGGGCTACAATGAGCAGTTCTTC.